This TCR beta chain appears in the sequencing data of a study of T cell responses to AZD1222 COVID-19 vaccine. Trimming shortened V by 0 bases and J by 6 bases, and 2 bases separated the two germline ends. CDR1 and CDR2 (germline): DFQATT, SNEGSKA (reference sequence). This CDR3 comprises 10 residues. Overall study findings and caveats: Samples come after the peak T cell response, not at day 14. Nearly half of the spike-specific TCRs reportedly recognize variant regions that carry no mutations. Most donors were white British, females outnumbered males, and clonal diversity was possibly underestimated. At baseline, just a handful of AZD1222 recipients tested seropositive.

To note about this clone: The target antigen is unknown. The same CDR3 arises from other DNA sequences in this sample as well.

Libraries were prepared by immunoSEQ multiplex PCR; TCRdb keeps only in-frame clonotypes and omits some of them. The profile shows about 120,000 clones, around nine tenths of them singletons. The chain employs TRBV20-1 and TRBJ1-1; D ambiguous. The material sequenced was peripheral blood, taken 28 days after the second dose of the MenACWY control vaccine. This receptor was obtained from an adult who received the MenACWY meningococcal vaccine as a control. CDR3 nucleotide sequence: TGCAGTGCTAGAGATGCTGAAGCTTTCTTT. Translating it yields CSARDAEAFF.